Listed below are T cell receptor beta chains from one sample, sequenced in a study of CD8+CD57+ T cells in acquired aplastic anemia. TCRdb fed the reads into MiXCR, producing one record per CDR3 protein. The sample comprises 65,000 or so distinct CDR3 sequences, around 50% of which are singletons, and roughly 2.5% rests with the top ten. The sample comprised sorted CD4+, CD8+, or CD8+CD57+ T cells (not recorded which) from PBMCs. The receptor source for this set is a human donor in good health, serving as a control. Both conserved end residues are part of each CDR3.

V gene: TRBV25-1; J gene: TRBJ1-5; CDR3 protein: CASSARTGGACQPQHF
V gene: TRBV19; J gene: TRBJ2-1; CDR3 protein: CATQRQATYNEQFF
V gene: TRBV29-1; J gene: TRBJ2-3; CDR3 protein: CSVEGTSGIGDTQYF
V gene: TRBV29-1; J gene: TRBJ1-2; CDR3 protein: CSVGQILGYGYTF
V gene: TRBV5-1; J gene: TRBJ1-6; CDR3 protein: CASSLAGTGSPLHF
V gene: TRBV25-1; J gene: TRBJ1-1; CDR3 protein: CASSLKTGTEAFF
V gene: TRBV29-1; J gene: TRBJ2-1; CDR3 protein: CSVVGDYNEQFF
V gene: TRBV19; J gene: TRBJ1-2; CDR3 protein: CASSIPRQGAYGYTF
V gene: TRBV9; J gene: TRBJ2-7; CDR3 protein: CASSVVSGSHEQYF
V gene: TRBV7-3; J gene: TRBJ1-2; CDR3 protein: CASSSGQTYGYTF
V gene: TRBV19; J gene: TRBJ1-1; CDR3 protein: CASSVGLGAAFF
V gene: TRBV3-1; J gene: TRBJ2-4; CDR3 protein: CASSPRGTLAKNIQYF
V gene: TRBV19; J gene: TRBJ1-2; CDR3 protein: CARTGNWDGYTF
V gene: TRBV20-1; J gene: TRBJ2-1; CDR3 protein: CSASDGSSSYNEQFF
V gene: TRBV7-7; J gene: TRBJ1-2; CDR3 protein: CASSPTSTYGYTF
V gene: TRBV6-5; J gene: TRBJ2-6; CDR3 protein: CASSYGNPGSGANVLTF
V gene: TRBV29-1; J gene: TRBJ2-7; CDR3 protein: CSSRGLAGFSYEQYF
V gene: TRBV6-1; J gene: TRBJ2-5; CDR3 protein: CASATSGRQLETQYF
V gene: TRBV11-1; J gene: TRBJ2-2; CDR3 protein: CASSLGKNSAIHTGELFF
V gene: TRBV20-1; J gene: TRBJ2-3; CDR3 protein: CSAPDREATDTQYF
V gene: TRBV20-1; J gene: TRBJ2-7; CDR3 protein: CSAKYTSVGQGFNEQYF
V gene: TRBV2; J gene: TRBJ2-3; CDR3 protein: CATGTGRTDTQYF
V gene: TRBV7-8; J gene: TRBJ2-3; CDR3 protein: CASSISGLTDTQYF
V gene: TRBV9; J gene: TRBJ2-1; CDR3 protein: CASSVGRGLANEQFF
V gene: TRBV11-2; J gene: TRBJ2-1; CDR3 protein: CASSLGGGSYNEQFF
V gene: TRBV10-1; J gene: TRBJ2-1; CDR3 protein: CASSVTGNYNEQFF
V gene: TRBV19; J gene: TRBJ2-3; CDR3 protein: CASSPPLTDTQYF
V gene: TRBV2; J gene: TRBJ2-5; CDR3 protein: CASLRIAGETQYF
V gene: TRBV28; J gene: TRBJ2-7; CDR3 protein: CASSLWYEQYF
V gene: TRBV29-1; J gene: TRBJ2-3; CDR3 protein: CSALRFAGGLRDTQYF
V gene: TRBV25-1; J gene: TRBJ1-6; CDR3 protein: CASFGGRSGSPLHF
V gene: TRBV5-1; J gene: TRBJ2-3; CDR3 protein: CASSSLAGDTQYF
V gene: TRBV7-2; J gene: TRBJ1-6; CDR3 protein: CASSLALRGGSPLHF
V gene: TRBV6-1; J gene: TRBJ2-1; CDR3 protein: CASSLLAGGPREQFF
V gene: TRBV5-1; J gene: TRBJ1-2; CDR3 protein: CASRYDRVLDGYTF
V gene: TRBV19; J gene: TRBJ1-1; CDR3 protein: CASSLTGGRSEAFF
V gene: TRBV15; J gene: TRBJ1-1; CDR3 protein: CATSKKRNTEAFF
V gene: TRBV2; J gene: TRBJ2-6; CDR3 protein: CASRDGGSGANVLTF
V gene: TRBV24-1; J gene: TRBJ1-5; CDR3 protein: CATSVQPQHF
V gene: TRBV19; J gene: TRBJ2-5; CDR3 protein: CASSKGLGETQYF